These 21 T cell receptor beta chains share one sample of origin, sequenced in a study of blood T cell repertoires in COVID-19. Data came from immunoSEQ multiplex PCR; TCRdb stores just in-frame clones and leaves some out. The sample consists of 100,000 to 150,000 clones, roughly 89% of them appearing once. The sample consisted of peripheral blood. The source is a man aged 45-65 years with active or convalescent COVID-19.

This chain joins TRBV3-1 (or the pseudogene TRBV3-2) and TRBJ2-1; the D gene is possibly TRBD1 (5 bases). This CDR3 contains 16 residues. The V gene lost 1 base and the J gene lost 3 bases, with 13 bases spanning the gap. Germline V gene sequence: CDR1 LGHDT, CDR2 YNNKEL (reference sequence). The CDR3 DNA sequence: TGTGCCAGCAGCCAAGCAGGGTCTTGGAGCTACAATGAGCAGTTCTTC. Amino acid sequence: CASSQAGSWSYNEQFF.

V is TRBV28 and J is TRBJ2-2; 14 positions match TRBD2. CDR1 and CDR2 (germline): MDHEN, SYDVKM. The junction had 5 bases not matched to a gene; V was cut back by 2 bases and J by 6 bases. The CDR3 loop spans 17 amino acids. DNA of the CDR3: TGTGCCAGCAGTTTAGGACTAGCGGGAGGACTACCCGGGGAGCTGTTTTTT. Translating gives CASSLGLAGGLPGELFF.

The genes are TRBV18 and TRBJ1-3; tentatively, D is TRBD1 (6 bases). V was cut by 3 bases and J by 3 bases, with 18 bases left in between. The germline gives CDR1 KGHSH, CDR2 LQKENI. The CDR3 is 17 residues long. CDR3 in DNA: TGTGCCAGCTCACCGCCCGGGACAACCCTGGGTGGAAACACCATATATTTT. Its translation is CASSPPGTTLGGNTIYF.

The chain has TRBV6-5 and TRBJ1-1, with 7 bases aligning to TRBD1. This CDR3 is 14 amino acids long. Germline CDR1 reads MNHEY; CDR2 reads SVGAGI. With 0 bases clipped from V and 5 bases from J, the junction kept 3 bases outside the gene matches. The DNA of the CDR3 is TGTGCCAGCAGTTACTCGTCAGGGGGTACTGAAGCTTTCTTT. It specifies CASSYSSGGTEAFF.

J is TRBJ2-3 and V is TRBV5-1; 10 nucleotides line up with TRBD2. This CDR3 region has 17 residues. V trimming: 0 bases; J trimming: 4 bases; junction bases outside the gene matches: 8. CDR1 SGHRS and CDR2 YFSETQ come from the germline V gene. CDR3 in DNA: TGCGCCAGCAGCTTGGGGCGAGGGAGCGGGAGGGCAGATACGCAGTATTTT. Translating gives CASSLGRGSGRADTQYF.

V is TRBV13 and J is TRBJ1-1; a possible D gene is TRBD1 (6 bases). The CDR3 spans 15 residues. Germline V gene data show CDR1 as PRHDT and CDR2 as FYEKMQ (reference sequence). Trimming took 5 bases from V and 3 from J, leaving 16 bases between them. CDR3 coding DNA: TGTGCCAGCAGCACCGGACAGTGGGGAGACACTGAAGCTTTCTTT. Translated, it gives CASSTGQWGDTEAFF.

The chain couples TRBV5-4 to TRBJ2-3, with 10 positions matching TRBD2. Germline CDR1 and CDR2: SGHNT and YYREEE (reference sequence). The CDR3 totals 17 residues. V was clipped by 4 bases and J by 1 base; unmatched bases: 9. The CDR3 spells CASSPRTSGWGTDTQYF. In DNA form, the CDR3 reads TGTGCCAGCAGCCCTCGGACTAGCGGCTGGGGCACAGATACGCAGTATTTT.

V gene TRBV27 combines with J gene TRBJ2-6; no firm D call. CDR3 length: 15 amino acids. Germline V gives CDR1 MNHEY, CDR2 SMNVEV (reference sequence). V was shortened by 7 bases and J by 0 bases, with 10 bases between the two germline ends. CDR3 sequence: CASKRLSSGANVLTF. DNA for the CDR3: TGTGCCAGCAAGAGACTGAGCTCTGGGGCCAACGTCCTGACTTTC.

The chain employs TRBV6-5 and TRBJ1-4; no reliable D call. Germline CDR1 MNHEY, CDR2 SVGAGI. V lost 9 bases and J lost 7, with 15 bases in between. The length of the CDR3 is 13 residues. In DNA form, the CDR3 reads TGTGCCAGTTCGGGTAGCGTCACTGAAAAACTGTTTTTT. Translated, it gives CASSGSVTEKLFF.

This chain uses TRBV7-9 with TRBJ2-1; tentative D call: TRBD2 (6 bases). The CDR3 covers 15 residues. CDR1 is SEHNR, CDR2 FQNEAQ, per germline (reference sequence). V lost 7 bases, J lost 1 base, and 14 bases lay in between. In nucleotides, the CDR3 is TGTGCCAGCATCATGGGGCGGGGTTCCTACAATGAGCAGTTCTTC. Its protein product is CASIMGRGSYNEQFF.

The chain links TRBV6-6 to TRBJ2-7; 8 positions agree with TRBD2. Unmatched junction bases numbered 4, after V lost 6 bases and J lost 6 bases. Per germline, CDR1 MNHNY and CDR2 SVGAGI (reference sequence). The CDR3 consists of 12 residues. CDR3 in amino acids: CASRPGGGEQYF. The CDR3 region has the DNA TGTGCCAGCAGGCCCGGGGGGGGCGAGCAGTACTTC.

The chain combines TRBV19 with TRBJ1-2, with TRBD1 as a possible D gene (6 bases). CDR3 length equals 15 residues. Germline V lookup: CDR1 LNHDA, CDR2 SQIVND (reference sequence). V was trimmed by 4 bases and J by 1 base, leaving 13 bases between them. CDR3 loop: CASSRTGTLNYGYTF. The CDR3 DNA is TGTGCCAGTAGTAGGACGGGGACACTTAACTATGGCTACACCTTC.

The gene calls are TRBV6-5 and TRBJ2-7, with 8 positions matching TRBD2. After removal of 7 bases from V and 3 bases from J, the junction contained 5 bases not matched to a gene. The CDR3 contains 13 residues. CDR1 and CDR2 from the germline V gene are MNHEY and SVGAGI. The CDR3 DNA follows: TGTGCCAGCAAACTAGCGGTCAGCTACGAGCAGTACTTC. As protein: CASKLAVSYEQYF.

This chain links TRBV30 with TRBJ1-2; the D gene is possibly TRBD1 (5 bases). The germline gives CDR1 GTSNPN, CDR2 SVGIG (reference sequence). The CDR3 is 13 residues long. Trimming took 0 bases from V and 5 from J, leaving 10 bases between them. The CDR3 DNA reads as TGTGCCTGGAGTGTACCCAGGGATTATGGCTACACCTTC. As protein: CAWSVPRDYGYTF.

The chain uses TRBV10-3 and TRBJ1-3; no firm D call. The CDR3 length is 15 residues. V was cut by 3 bases and J by 0 bases, with 9 bases left in between. Germline V gives CDR1 ENHRY, CDR2 SYGVKD. In DNA form, the CDR3 reads TGTGCCATCAGTGATCGGGGAAGCTCTGGAAACACCATATATTTT. Residues: CAISDRGSSGNTIYF.

V gene TRBV5-4 combines with J gene TRBJ1-2; D unresolved. Trimming shortened V by 0 bases and J by 5 bases, and 5 bases separated the two germline ends. Germline CDR1 SGHNT, CDR2 YYREEE (reference sequence). CDR3 length equals 12 residues. CDR3 sequence: CASSLDQYGYTF. The DNA of the CDR3 is TGTGCCAGCAGCTTGGACCAGTATGGCTACACCTTC.

V is TRBV3-1 (or the pseudogene TRBV3-2) and J is TRBJ1-2; D is unclear. The ends were cut back, 4 bases at V and 2 bases at J, with 8 bases in the middle. CDR1 and CDR2 (germline): LGHDT, YNNKEL (reference sequence). The CDR3 totals 13 residues. The CDR3 reads CASSRAGNYGYTF. In DNA, the CDR3 is TGTGCCAGCAGCCGGGCAGGAAACTATGGCTACACCTTC.

The chain couples TRBV28 to TRBJ2-3, with 7 bases identical to TRBD2. Looked up from germline, CDR1 is MDHEN and CDR2 is SYDVKM. Trimming at V came to 5 bases and at J to 10 bases, leaving 15 bases not matched to a gene. CDR3 length: 15 residues. The CDR3 sequence is CASSAPGLPRGAQYF. In DNA form, the CDR3 reads TGTGCCAGCAGTGCGCCGGGACTACCACGGGGCGCGCAGTATTTT. The full variable domain, with the rest looked up from reference TRBV28 and TRBJ2-3, is DVKVTQSSRYLVKRTGEKVFLECVQDMDHENMFWYRQDPGLGLRLIYFSYDVKMKEKGDIPEGYSVSREKKERFSLILESASTNQTSMYLCASSAPGLPRGAQYFGPGTRLTVL.

This chain uses TRBV5-1 with TRBJ2-6, with 8 nucleotides matching TRBD1. Germline V gene sequence: CDR1 SGHRS, CDR2 YFSETQ. With V trimmed by 2 bases and J by 4 bases, 11 bases remained unmatched. The CDR3 sequence is 18 residues long. For the CDR3, the DNA is TGCGCCAGCAGCTTCGCCCGGGACAGGCCCGGGGGGGCCAACGTCCTGACTTTC. Residues: CASSFARDRPGGANVLTF. The whole variable domain, filled in from reference TRBV5-1 and TRBJ2-6, reads KAGVTQTPRYLIKTRGQQVTLSCSPISGHRSVSWYQQTPGQGLQFLFEYFSETQRNKGNFPGRFSGRQFSNSRSEMNVSTLELGDSALYLCASSFARDRPGGANVLTFGAGSRLTVL.

The gene calls are TRBV5-1 and TRBJ1-1, with 8 positions matching TRBD1. Germline CDR1 and CDR2: SGHRS and YFSETQ. The CDR3 is made up of 15 amino acids. The trim removed 0 bases at V and 4 bases at J, leaving 5 bases unmatched. CDR3 bases: TGCGCCAGCAGCTTGGATGCAGGGGGCGGCACTGAAGCTTTCTTT. This gives the protein CASSLDAGGGTEAFF.

CDR3 in amino acids: CASSRTGIDYGYTF. In nucleotides, the CDR3 is TGTGCCAGCAGCAGAACAGGGATCGACTATGGCTACACCTTC. V usage is TRBV28 and J usage is TRBJ1-2, with D possibly TRBD1 on 6 matching bases. Germline CDR1 is MDHEN and CDR2 is SYDVKM. This CDR3 contains 14 residues. The V and J ends lost 6 bases and 3 bases respectively, with 14 bases between them.